The 18 T cell receptor beta chains below were found in one sample sequenced in a study of blood T cell repertoires in COVID-19. Libraries were prepared by immunoSEQ multiplex PCR; TCRdb keeps only in-frame clonotypes and omits some of them. This repertoire shows about 190,000 clones, 88% found once; its top ten account for around 1.1%. Sequencing input: peripheral blood. The receptors derive from a man younger than 40 with acute or convalescent COVID-19.

The J gene is TRBJ2-3, the V gene TRBV7-2; D remains unclear. The CDR3 is made up of 13 amino acids. V lost 5 bases and J lost 2, with 8 bases in between. Germline lookup yields CDR1 SGHTA and CDR2 FQGNSA. CDR3 DNA: TGTGCCAGCAGCGTAGACAACACAGATACGCAGTATTTT. Translated, it gives CASSVDNTDTQYF.

The table lists this clone with a count of one. This sequence joins TRBV19 and TRBJ2-3, with 10 bases lining up with TRBD2. The CDR3 is made up of 16 amino acids. Trimming removed 7 bases from V and 1 base from J; junction bases left unmatched: 8. The germline CDR1 and CDR2 sequences are LNHDA and SQIVND (reference sequence). Here the CDR3 DNA reads TGTGCCAGTAACCCTAGCGGGAGACTTGGCACAGATACGCAGTATTTT. Encoded protein: CASNPSGRLGTDTQYF.

This sequence joins TRBV6-5 and TRBJ1-5; TRBD1 might be the D (6 bases). The CDR3 totals 13 residues. Germline V CDR1 and CDR2: MNHEY, SVGAGI. Between the trimmed V and J ends, which lost 6 bases and 4 bases, there was a span of 10 bases. The CDR3 here is CASRLTGNQPQHF. The CDR3 DNA is TGTGCCAGCAGGTTGACAGGAAATCAGCCCCAGCATTTT.

This chain uses TRBV6-5 with TRBJ1-1; TRBD1 aligns across 8 bases. The V gene end was trimmed by 6 bases and the J gene end by 2 bases; junction bases not matched to a gene: 8. Germline values: CDR1 MNHEY, CDR2 SVGAGI. This CDR3 is built from 15 residues. This CDR3 is CASRVDRGGNTEAFF. The CDR3, as DNA: TGTGCCAGCAGAGTCGACAGGGGAGGAAACACTGAAGCTTTCTTT.

This clone was seen just once. This chain links TRBV5-1 with TRBJ1-5, with TRBD1 matching over 10 bases. This CDR3 is built from 16 residues. Unmatched junction bases numbered 12, after V lost 4 bases and J lost 8 bases. The V gene's germline CDR1 is SGHRS and CDR2 YFSETQ. The CDR3 region is CASSERPGTGEEPQHF. CDR3 nucleotide sequence: TGCGCCAGCAGCGAACGACCCGGGACAGGGGAAGAGCCCCAGCATTTT.

This CDR3 reads CASSSQGGGNSYNEQFF. The CDR3 region has the DNA TGCGCCAGCAGCTCGCAGGGTGGGGGGAACTCCTACAATGAGCAGTTCTTC. V usage is TRBV5-1 and J usage is TRBJ2-1, with a tentative D call TRBD2 (6 bases). The CDR3 runs to 17 residues. With 3 bases removed from V and 0 bases from J, the gap between germline ends came to 16 bases. Germline V gene sequence: CDR1 SGHRS, CDR2 YFSETQ.

The genes are TRBV10-3 and TRBJ2-3; TRBD2 might be the D (6 bases). The CDR3 extends over 16 amino acids. In germline, CDR1 is ENHRY, CDR2 SYGVKD. V lost 2 bases and J 0 bases, leaving 12 bases between the germline ends. CDR3 residues: CAISEGGATSTDTQYF. CDR3 nucleotide sequence: TGTGCCATCAGTGAGGGAGGGGCAACCAGCACAGATACGCAGTATTTT.

The CDR3 region has the DNA TGTGCCAGCTCACCACCGGAGCAGGGTCAAGAGACCCAGTACTTC. Translation: CASSPPEQGQETQYF. The genes are TRBV18 and TRBJ2-5; a possible D gene is TRBD1 (5 bases). Germline values: CDR1 KGHSH, CDR2 LQKENI. Trimming took 0 bases from V and 2 from J, leaving 10 bases between them. The CDR3 has 15 amino acids.

The V call is TRBV27, the J call TRBJ2-7; no definite D call. Per the germline V gene, CDR1 is MNHEY and CDR2 is SMNVEV (reference sequence). The CDR3 runs 13 residues. Trimming stripped 2 bases from V and 2 bases from J, with 7 bases between. This CDR3 is CASSLPGTYEQYF. Written as DNA, the CDR3 is TGTGCCAGCAGTTTACCAGGAACCTACGAGCAGTACTTC.

The chain recombines TRBV3-1 (or the pseudogene TRBV3-2) with TRBJ1-5, with D uncertain. Trimming shortened V by 4 bases and J by 0 bases, and 7 bases separated the two germline ends. The CDR3 has 14 residues. Germline assignment: CDR1 LGHDT and CDR2 YNNKEL (reference sequence). The CDR3: CASSPSISNQPQHF. The CDR3, as DNA: TGTGCCAGCAGCCCCAGTATTAGCAATCAGCCCCAGCATTTT.

The V gene is TRBV14, the J gene TRBJ2-1, with TRBD2 matching 9 bases. The CDR3 has 14 amino acids. The ends lost 1 base at V and 10 bases at J; junction bases unmatched: 5. The germline V gene has CDR1 SGHDN and CDR2 FVKESK. This CDR3 reads CASSQAYSGREQFF. The CDR3 bases are TGTGCCAGCAGCCAAGCTTATAGCGGGAGAGAGCAGTTCTTC.

The gene calls are TRBV18 and TRBJ1-2, with a weak D call TRBD1 (6 bases). V lost 0 bases and J lost 4, with 12 bases in between. Germline CDR1 is KGHSH and CDR2 is LQKENI. This CDR3 is 15 amino acids long. The CDR3 nucleotides read TGTGCCAGCTCACCACCAAACAGGGAGATCTATGGCTACACCTTC. Amino acid sequence: CASSPPNREIYGYTF.

In this sample, this clone turned up once. The chain recombines TRBV6-1 with TRBJ1-3; a weak D match, TRBD1 (5 bases). Germline V lookup: CDR1 MNHNS, CDR2 SASEGT. The CDR3 has 16 amino acids. With 4 bases removed from V and 2 bases from J, the gap between germline ends came to 15 bases. CDR3 loop: CASSVVQGNAGNTIYF. The CDR3 DNA follows: TGTGCCAGCAGTGTTGTGCAGGGTAATGCTGGAAACACCATATATTTT.

The chain is built from TRBV18 and TRBJ1-6; TRBD1 aligns across 9 bases. The CDR3 spans 13 residues. V lost 3 bases, J lost 14 bases, and 5 bases stayed unmatched. The germline gives CDR1 KGHSH, CDR2 LQKENI. The CDR3 loop is CASSPDRGGSLHF. The CDR3 DNA sequence: TGTGCCAGCTCACCGGACAGGGGAGGGTCCCTCCACTTT.

This chain uses TRBV6-5 with TRBJ1-6, with 7 bases matching TRBD1. CDR3 size: 13 residues. The ends lost 7 bases at V and 8 bases at J; junction bases unmatched: 5. Germline CDR1 MNHEY, CDR2 SVGAGI. This CDR3 reads CASNRDRDSPLHF. CDR3 DNA sequence: TGTGCCAGCAATCGGGACAGAGATTCACCCCTCCACTTT.

This chain joins TRBV28 and TRBJ2-5, with 8 nucleotides matching TRBD1. The CDR3 loop spans 13 amino acids. Trimming at V came to 7 bases and at J to 5 bases, leaving 6 bases not matched to a gene. Germline CDR1 and CDR2: MDHEN and SYDVKM. The CDR3 reads CASTRTGLETQYF. As DNA, the CDR3 is TGTGCCAGCACAAGGACAGGGTTGGAGACCCAGTACTTC.

This chain links TRBV2 with TRBJ2-7, with D maybe TRBD1 (6 bases). CDR3 length: 13 residues. Trimming left V 2 bases short and J 4 bases short, with 9 bases between. The V gene's germline CDR1 is SNHLY and CDR2 FYNNEI. The DNA for the CDR3 is TGTGCCAGCAGTGAACAGGGGCGGTACGAGCAGTACTTC. It yields the protein CASSEQGRYEQYF.

CDR3 DNA sequence: TGTGCCAGCAGTTACTCACACAGGGCCTACGAGCAGTACTTC. Amino acids: CASSYSHRAYEQYF. This chain uses TRBV6-5 with TRBJ2-7; D is possibly TRBD1 (6 bases). This CDR3 contains 14 residues. V dropped 0 bases and J dropped 2 bases, with 8 bases sitting between them. The V gene's germline CDR1 is MNHEY and CDR2 SVGAGI.